One sample yielded the 10 T cell receptor beta chains listed below, sequenced in a study of cytomegalovirus exposure and HLA in healthy donors. It was with 60 Vbeta and 13 Jbeta primers that the PCR ran. Data came from immunoSEQ multiplex PCR; TCRdb stores just in-frame clones and leaves some out. The table has roughly 80,000 clones, under 70% seen once. Specimen: PBMCs. The receptors shown here come from a woman between 50 and 59 years old in good health and CMV-seropositive.

This clone was counted between two and nine times. The chain links TRBV6-6 to TRBJ1-1; D possibly corresponds to TRBD1 (6 bases). The V end was cut by 6 bases, the J end by 7 bases, with 21 bases between. The CDR3 is made up of 15 amino acids. Germline CDR1 is MNHNY and CDR2 is SVGAGI (reference sequence). This chain's CDR3 is CASSGYRERNGEAFF. The CDR3 DNA reads as TGTGCCAGCAGCGGATACAGGGAGAGAAATGGTGAAGCTTTCTTT.

J is TRBJ2-7 and V is TRBV18, with 8 bases matching TRBD1. The CDR3 is 14 residues long. Looked up from germline, CDR1 is KGHSH and CDR2 is LQKENI. The trim removed 2 bases at V and 5 bases at J, leaving 5 bases unmatched. The CDR3 sequence: CASSPVDRAHEQYF. CDR3 nucleotide sequence: TGTGCCAGCTCACCAGTGGACAGGGCCCACGAGCAGTACTTC.

This clone was seen only a few times. V is TRBV2 and J is TRBJ1-1; weak D call: TRBD1 (5 bases). Trimming cost V 8 bases and J 5 bases, with 15 bases left between them. Looked up from germline, CDR1 is SNHLY and CDR2 is FYNNEI. This CDR3 contains 13 residues. Here the CDR3 reads CASSGVGETEAFF. The CDR3 DNA reads TGTGCCAGCTCGGGGGTAGGAGAAACTGAAGCTTTCTTT.

This clone was recorded a few times. This chain connects TRBV2 to TRBJ2-1; D might be TRBD1 (6 bases). V lost 8 bases and J 7 bases, leaving 24 bases between the germline ends. The CDR3 loop spans 16 amino acids. Looked up from germline, CDR1 is SNHLY and CDR2 is FYNNEI. CDR3 coding DNA: TGTGCCAGCTCGTTAAAGAGTGGACAGTCGATGAATGAGCAGTTCTTC. Translating it yields CASSLKSGQSMNEQFF.

The chain has TRBV7-9 and TRBJ2-3; TRBD2 agrees at 10 bases. With 5 bases clipped from V and 2 bases from J, the junction kept 4 bases outside the gene matches. The V gene's germline CDR1 is SEHNR and CDR2 FQNEAQ (reference sequence). This CDR3 has 15 amino acids. CDR3 region: CASSPTSGDTDTQYF. CDR3 sequence (DNA): TGTGCCAGCAGCCCCACTAGCGGGGACACAGATACGCAGTATTTT. Supplemented by reference TRBV7-9 and TRBJ2-3, the full variable domain reads DTGVSQNPRHKITKRGQNVTFRCDPISEHNRLYWYRQTLGQGPEFLTYFQNEAQLEKSRLLSDRFSAERPKGSFSTLEIQRTEQGDSAMYLCASSPTSGDTDTQYFGPGTRLTVL.

The chain uses TRBV6-5 and TRBJ2-3; 7 nucleotides match TRBD1. The V gene end was trimmed by 5 bases and the J gene end by 0 bases; junction bases not matched to a gene: 5. Germline lookup yields CDR1 MNHEY and CDR2 SVGAGI. The CDR3 has 15 residues. CDR3 coding DNA: TGTGCCAGCAGTCCGGACAGGTCTAGCACAGATACGCAGTATTTT. Translating gives CASSPDRSSTDTQYF.

The V call is TRBV7-9, the J call TRBJ1-2; D possibly corresponds to TRBD1 (6 bases). The germline V and J ends were trimmed by 2 bases and 5 bases, with 15 bases remaining between them. CDR3 length: 15 amino acids. The germline V gene encodes CDR1 SEHNR and CDR2 FQNEAQ (reference sequence). The CDR3 here is CASSLFEDRKYGYTF. CDR3 bases: TGTGCCAGCAGCTTATTCGAAGACAGGAAATATGGCTACACCTTC.

The chain is built from TRBV5-1 and TRBJ2-1; TRBD2 agrees at 10 bases. The CDR3 covers 15 residues. The J segment lost 6 bases and the V segment lost 5 bases, leaving 8 bases of the junction unmatched. Germline assignment: CDR1 SGHRS and CDR2 YFSETQ. The CDR3 protein is CASRNPSGGFNEQFF. For the CDR3, the DNA is TGCGCCAGCAGAAACCCTAGCGGGGGTTTCAATGAGCAGTTCTTC. Full variable domain (remainder filled in from reference TRBV5-1 and TRBJ2-1): KAGVTQTPRYLIKTRGQQVTLSCSPISGHRSVSWYQQTPGQGLQFLFEYFSETQRNKGNFPGRFSGRQFSNSRSEMNVSTLELGDSALYLCASRNPSGGFNEQFFGPGTRLTVL.

The chain combines TRBV10-3 with TRBJ1-4, with a tentative D call TRBD1 (6 bases). V lost 10 bases to trimming and J lost 3 bases, with 12 bases between them. Germline CDR1 is ENHRY and CDR2 is SYGVKD. CDR3 length: 13 residues. CDR3 in amino acids: CATRDISNEKLFF. Written as DNA, the CDR3 is TGTGCCACAAGGGACATCTCTAATGAAAAACTGTTTTTT.

This chain joins TRBV13 and TRBJ1-2, with D uncertain. Germline CDR1 reads PRHDT; CDR2 reads FYEKMQ (reference sequence). Trimming shortened V by 3 bases and J by 7 bases, and 12 bases separated the two germline ends. The CDR3 contains 13 residues. CDR3 loop: CASSFGPEGGYTF. CDR3 nucleotide sequence: TGTGCCAGCAGCTTCGGGCCAGAGGGTGGCTACACCTTC.